These T cell receptor beta chains were read from a single sample in a study of T-cell memory formation after mild COVID-19. TCRdb fed the 5' RACE reads into MiXCR, producing one record per CDR3 protein. The sample lists around 400,000 distinct CDR3 sequences, about 24% seen once, with about 10% in the top ten. The specimen was PBMCs or a T cell subset sorted from them (not recorded which). Source of these receptors: an adult woman who had mild COVID-19 (a few samples of this study predate the infection). Cell type and time point are not known. Both conserved end residues are part of each CDR3. A D gene is named only where the DNA matches it firmly. Size tells how often a clone was seen (once, few, many) or the class of an expanded clone, and some rows leave it out.

TRBV7-9	TRBD1	TRBJ2-4	few	CASSPGTGVAKNIQYF	TGTGCCAGCAGCCCCGGGACAGGGGTCGCCAAAAACATTCAGTACTTC
TRBV2	.	TRBJ1-6	.	CASRGVRNSPLHF	TGTGCCAGCCGAGGGGTTCGCAATTCACCCCTCCACTTT
TRBV2	.	TRBJ2-2	few	CASSVFRLENAGELFF	TGTGCCAGCAGTGTCTTTCGACTAGAGAACGCCGGGGAGCTGTTTTTT
TRBV5-1	TRBD1	TRBJ1-1	.	CASSLEGARSGSTEAFF	TGCGCCAGCAGCTTGGAGGGGGCAAGGTCCGGGAGCACTGAAGCTTTCTTT
TRBV5-1	.	TRBJ1-5	few	CASSLIAGDNQPQHF	TGCGCCAGCAGCTTGATCGCCGGGGACAATCAGCCCCAGCATTTT
TRBV7-2	.	TRBJ2-6	few	CASSNTGANVLTF	TGTGCCAGCAGCAACACTGGGGCCAACGTCCTGACTTTC
TRBV14	.	TRBJ1-1	.	CASRPTLANTEAFF	TGTGCCAGCCGCCCCACGCTAGCGAACACTGAAGCTTTCTTT
TRBV6-5	.	TRBJ2-7	.	CASTKGSSYEQYF	TGTGCCAGCACGAAGGGGAGCTCCTACGAGCAGTACTTC
TRBV5-1	TRBD1	TRBJ2-7	few	CASGSGTGAYEQYF	TGCGCCAGCGGGAGCGGGACAGGGGCGTACGAGCAGTACTTC
TRBV27	.	TRBJ1-1	few	CASSSRAGEAFF	TGTGCCAGCAGTTCCAGGGCGGGTGAAGCTTTCTTT
TRBV7-2	.	TRBJ2-2	.	CASSFYGPRDSYGELFF	TGTGCCAGCAGCTTCTATGGGCCGCGGGATTCCTACGGGGAGCTGTTTTTT
TRBV20-1	.	TRBJ1-1	once	CSARDRGLITEAFF	TGCAGTGCTAGAGATCGAGGCCTTATCACTGAAGCTTTCTTT
TRBV10-3	TRBD1	TRBJ2-5	.	CAISAQGPQETQYF	TGTGCCATCAGTGCACAGGGGCCACAAGAGACCCAGTACTTC
TRBV5-1	TRBD2	TRBJ2-1	.	CASSLQPGLAGVSYNEQFF	TGCGCCAGCAGCTTACAACCGGGACTAGCGGGGGTCTCCTACAATGAGCAGTTCTTC
TRBV7-9	TRBD1	TRBJ1-1	few	CASSRLRGGDTEAFF	TGTGCCAGCAGCCGCCTCCGAGGGGGCGACACTGAAGCTTTCTTT
TRBV3-1	TRBD2	TRBJ2-1	few	CASSKSGVSYNEQFF	TGTGCCAGCAGCAAAAGCGGGGTCTCCTACAATGAGCAGTTCTTC
TRBV7-9	TRBD2	TRBJ2-7	.	CASSPRLAPYEQYF	TGTGCCAGCAGCCCGCGACTAGCACCCTACGAGCAGTACTTC
TRBV20-1	.	TRBJ1-2	.	CSARVGDGYTF	TGCAGTGCTAGAGTTGGGGACGGCTACACCTTC
TRBV20-1	.	TRBJ2-1	.	CSAREMREPYNEQFF	TGCAGTGCTAGGGAGATGCGAGAGCCCTACAATGAGCAGTTCTTC
TRBV6-6	.	TRBJ1-1	.	CAARGGREAFF	TGTGCCGCGCGAGGGGGTCGGGAAGCTTTCTTT
TRBV6-6	TRBD1	TRBJ1-1	few	CASSATGGLYTEAFF	TGTGCCAGCAGCGCGACAGGGGGATTATATACTGAAGCTTTCTTT
TRBV7-7	TRBD2	TRBJ2-1	few	CASSRSGGAPYNEQFF	TGTGCCAGCAGCCGGAGCGGGGGGGCCCCCTACAATGAGCAGTTCTTC
TRBV20-1	.	TRBJ1-2	.	CSARDGQGSYGYTF	TGCAGTGCTAGAGATGGGCAGGGAAGCTATGGCTACACCTTC
TRBV7-9	.	TRBJ2-7	.	CASSLEAGISYEQYF	TGTGCCAGCAGCTTAGAGGCTGGGATTTCCTACGAGCAGTACTTC